This TCR beta chain came from a study of blood T cell repertoires in COVID-19. In the study overall: From the United States, Italy and Spain came samples of acute and convalescent COVID-19. From T cells, B-cell-depleted T cells, or PBMCs came the material, which was cDNA or gDNA.

Per the authors' pipeline: Using reference gene primer amplification, nucleated cell counts were estimated. Method: immunoSEQ multiplex PCR; TCRdb's copy keeps in-frame clones and lacks some. That table gives V, J and clone size, and the DNA gave D and trimming. The data show around 86,000 clones, with approximately 81% seen just once and 35% to 40% held by the top ten. Trimming removed 4 bases at V and 2 bases at J, with 9 bases between. Germline values: CDR1 MNHEY, CDR2 SMNVEV (reference sequence). The CDR3 sequence is 15 residues long. The TCR sequence derives from a man aged 80 or over with acute or convalescent COVID-19. The V gene is TRBV27, the J gene TRBJ2-6; unclear D gene. Sequenced input: peripheral blood. This CDR3 is CASSSLDPGANVLTF. The CDR3 DNA is TGTGCCAGCAGTTCTTTAGATCCTGGGGCCAACGTCCTGACTTTC.